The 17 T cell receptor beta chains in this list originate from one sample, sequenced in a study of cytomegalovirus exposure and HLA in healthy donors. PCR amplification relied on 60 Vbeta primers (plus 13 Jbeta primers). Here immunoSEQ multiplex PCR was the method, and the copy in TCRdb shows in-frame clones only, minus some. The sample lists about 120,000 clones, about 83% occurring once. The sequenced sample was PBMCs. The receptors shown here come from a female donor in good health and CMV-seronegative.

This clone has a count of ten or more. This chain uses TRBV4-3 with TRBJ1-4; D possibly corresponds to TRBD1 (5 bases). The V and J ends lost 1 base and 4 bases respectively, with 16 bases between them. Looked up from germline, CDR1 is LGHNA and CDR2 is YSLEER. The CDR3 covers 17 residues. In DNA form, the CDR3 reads TGCGCCAGCAGCCAAGGGAATACTCAGGGATATAATGAAAAACTGTTTTTT. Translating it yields CASSQGNTQGYNEKLFF.

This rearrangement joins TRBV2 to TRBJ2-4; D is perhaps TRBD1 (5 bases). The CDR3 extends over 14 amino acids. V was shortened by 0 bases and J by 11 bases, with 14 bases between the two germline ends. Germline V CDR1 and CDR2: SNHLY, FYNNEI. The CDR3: CASSEALGQGFQYF. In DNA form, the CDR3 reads TGTGCCAGCAGTGAAGCTCTTGGCCAGGGCTTTCAGTACTTC.

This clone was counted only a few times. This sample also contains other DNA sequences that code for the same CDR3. The CDR3 reads CASSQEIAGGPVQETQYF. In DNA, the CDR3 is TGTGCCAGCAGCCAAGAGATAGCGGGGGGCCCAGTACAAGAGACCCAGTACTTC. This chain joins TRBV4-2 and TRBJ2-5; 10 bases fit TRBD2. Losses at the gene ends were 0 bases for V and 2 bases for J; bases not matched to a gene: 9. The CDR3 runs to 18 residues. The germline V gene encodes CDR1 LGHNA and CDR2 YNFKEQ.

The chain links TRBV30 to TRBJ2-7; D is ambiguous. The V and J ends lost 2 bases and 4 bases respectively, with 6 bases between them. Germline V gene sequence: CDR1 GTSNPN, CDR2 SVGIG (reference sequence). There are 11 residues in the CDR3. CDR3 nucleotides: TGTGCCTGGAGTTCACAGTACGAGCAGTACTTC. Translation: CAWSSQYEQYF.

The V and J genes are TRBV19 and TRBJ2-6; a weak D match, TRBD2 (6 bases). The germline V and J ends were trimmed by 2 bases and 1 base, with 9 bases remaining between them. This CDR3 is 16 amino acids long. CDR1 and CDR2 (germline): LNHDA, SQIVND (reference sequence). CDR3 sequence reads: CASSIMGLSGANVLTF. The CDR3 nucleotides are TGTGCCAGTAGTATAATGGGACTGTCTGGGGCCAACGTCCTGACTTTC. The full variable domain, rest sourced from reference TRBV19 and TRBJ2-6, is DGGITQSPKYLFRKEGQNVTLSCEQNLNHDAMYWYRQDPGQGLRLIYYSQIVNDFQKGDIAEGYSVSREKKESFPLTVTSAQKNPTAFYLCASSIMGLSGANVLTFGAGSRLTVL.

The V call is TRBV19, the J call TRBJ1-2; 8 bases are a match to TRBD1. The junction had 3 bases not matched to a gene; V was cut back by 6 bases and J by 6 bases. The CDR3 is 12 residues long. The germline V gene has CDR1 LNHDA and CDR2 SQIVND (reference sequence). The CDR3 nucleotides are TGTGCCAGTAGGACAGGGGCGGATGGCTACACCTTC. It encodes CASRTGADGYTF.

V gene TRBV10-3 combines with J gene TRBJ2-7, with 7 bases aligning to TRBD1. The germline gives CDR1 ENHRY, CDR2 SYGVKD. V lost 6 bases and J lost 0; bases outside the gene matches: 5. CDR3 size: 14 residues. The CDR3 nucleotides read TGTGCCATCAGGGGGGACAGCAGCTCCTACGAGCAGTACTTC. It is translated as CAIRGDSSSYEQYF.

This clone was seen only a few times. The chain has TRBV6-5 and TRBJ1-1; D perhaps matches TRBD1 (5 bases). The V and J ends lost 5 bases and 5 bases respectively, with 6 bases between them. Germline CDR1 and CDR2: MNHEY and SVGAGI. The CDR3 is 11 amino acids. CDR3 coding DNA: TGTGCCAGCAGTCGACAGACTGAAGCTTTCTTT. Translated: CASSRQTEAFF.

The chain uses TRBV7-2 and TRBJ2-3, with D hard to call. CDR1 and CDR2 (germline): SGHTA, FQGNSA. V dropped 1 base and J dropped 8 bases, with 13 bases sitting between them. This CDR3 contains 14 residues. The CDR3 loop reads CASSLGATIGTQYF. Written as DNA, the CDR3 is TGTGCCAGCAGCTTAGGGGCCACCATTGGTACGCAGTATTTT.

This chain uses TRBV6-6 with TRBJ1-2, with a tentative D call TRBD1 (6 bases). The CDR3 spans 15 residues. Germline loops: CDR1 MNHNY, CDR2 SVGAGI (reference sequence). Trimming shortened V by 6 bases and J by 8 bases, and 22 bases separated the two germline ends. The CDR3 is CASRVPEGEGRGYTF. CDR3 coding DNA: TGTGCCAGCAGGGTCCCAGAGGGGGAGGGTCGGGGCTACACCTTC.

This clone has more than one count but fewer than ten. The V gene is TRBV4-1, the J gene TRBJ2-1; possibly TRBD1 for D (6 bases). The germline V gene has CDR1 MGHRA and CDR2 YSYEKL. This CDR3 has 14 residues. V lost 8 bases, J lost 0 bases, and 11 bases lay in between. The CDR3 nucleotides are TGCGCCAGCTCTACAGGGAGCTCCTACAATGAGCAGTTCTTC. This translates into CASSTGSSYNEQFF.

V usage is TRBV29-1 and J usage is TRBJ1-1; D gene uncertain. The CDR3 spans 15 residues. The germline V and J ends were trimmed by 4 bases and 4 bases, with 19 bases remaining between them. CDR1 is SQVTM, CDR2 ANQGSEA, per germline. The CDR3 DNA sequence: TGCAGCGTTGGCCGAGTAGGGAGGGCGGGCACTGAAGCTTTCTTT. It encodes CSVGRVGRAGTEAFF.

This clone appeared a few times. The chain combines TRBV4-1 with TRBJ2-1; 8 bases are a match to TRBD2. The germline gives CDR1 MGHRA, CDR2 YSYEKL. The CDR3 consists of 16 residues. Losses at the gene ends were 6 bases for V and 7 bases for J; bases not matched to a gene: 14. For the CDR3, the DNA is TGCGCCAGCAGGTCTATGGGGCTAGCGGGCCCAAATGAGCAGTTCTTC. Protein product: CASRSMGLAGPNEQFF.

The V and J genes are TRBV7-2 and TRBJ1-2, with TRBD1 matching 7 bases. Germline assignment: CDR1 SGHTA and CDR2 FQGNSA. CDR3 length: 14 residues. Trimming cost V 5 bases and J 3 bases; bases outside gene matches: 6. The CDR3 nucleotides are TGTGCCAGCAGCGACGGGGGACAGTACTATGGCTACACCTTC. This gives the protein CASSDGGQYYGYTF.

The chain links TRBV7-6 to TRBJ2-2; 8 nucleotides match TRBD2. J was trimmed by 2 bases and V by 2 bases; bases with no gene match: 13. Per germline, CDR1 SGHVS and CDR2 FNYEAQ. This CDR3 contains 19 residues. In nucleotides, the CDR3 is TGTGCCAGCAGCTTACTCCCCTTCACTAGCGGACTAAACACCGGGGAGCTGTTTTTT. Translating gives CASSLLPFTSGLNTGELFF.

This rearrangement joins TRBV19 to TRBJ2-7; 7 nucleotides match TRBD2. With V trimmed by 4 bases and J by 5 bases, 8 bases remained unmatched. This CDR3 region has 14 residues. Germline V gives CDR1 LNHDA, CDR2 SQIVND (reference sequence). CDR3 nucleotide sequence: TGTGCCAGTAGTACGCGGGGGAGGGCGGACGAGCAGTACTTC. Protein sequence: CASSTRGRADEQYF. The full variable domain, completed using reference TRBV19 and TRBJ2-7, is DGGITQSPKYLFRKEGQNVTLSCEQNLNHDAMYWYRQDPGQGLRLIYYSQIVNDFQKGDIAEGYSVSREKKESFPLTVTSAQKNPTAFYLCASSTRGRADEQYFGPGTRLTVT.

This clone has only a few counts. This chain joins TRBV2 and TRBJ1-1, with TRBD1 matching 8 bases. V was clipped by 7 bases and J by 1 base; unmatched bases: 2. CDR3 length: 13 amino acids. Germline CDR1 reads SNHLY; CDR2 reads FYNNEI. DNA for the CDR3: TGTGCCAGCACAGGGGGCTGGAACACTGAAGCTTTCTTT. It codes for CASTGGWNTEAFF.